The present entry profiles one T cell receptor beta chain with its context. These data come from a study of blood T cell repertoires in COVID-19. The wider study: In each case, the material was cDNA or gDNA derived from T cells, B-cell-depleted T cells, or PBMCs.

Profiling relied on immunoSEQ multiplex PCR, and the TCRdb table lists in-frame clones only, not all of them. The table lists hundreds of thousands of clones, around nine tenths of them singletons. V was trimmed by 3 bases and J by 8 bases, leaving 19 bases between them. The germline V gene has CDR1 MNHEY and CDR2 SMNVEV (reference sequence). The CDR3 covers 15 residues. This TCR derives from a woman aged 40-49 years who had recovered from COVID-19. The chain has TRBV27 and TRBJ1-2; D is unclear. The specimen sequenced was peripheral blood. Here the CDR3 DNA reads TGTGCCAGCAGTTTGGGCCAAAGAAATGAACGCGGCTACACCTTC. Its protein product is CASSLGQRNERGYTF.